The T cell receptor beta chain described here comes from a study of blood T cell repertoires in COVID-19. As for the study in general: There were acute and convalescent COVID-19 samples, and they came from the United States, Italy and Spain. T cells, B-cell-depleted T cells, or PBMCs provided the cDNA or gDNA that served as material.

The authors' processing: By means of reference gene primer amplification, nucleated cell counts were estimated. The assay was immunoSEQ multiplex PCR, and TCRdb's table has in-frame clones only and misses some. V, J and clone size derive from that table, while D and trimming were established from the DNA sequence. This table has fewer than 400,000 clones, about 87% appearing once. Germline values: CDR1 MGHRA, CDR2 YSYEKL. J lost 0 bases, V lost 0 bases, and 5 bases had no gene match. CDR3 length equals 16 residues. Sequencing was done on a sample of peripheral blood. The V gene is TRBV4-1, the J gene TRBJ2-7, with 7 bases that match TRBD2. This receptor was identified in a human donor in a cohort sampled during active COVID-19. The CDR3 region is CASSQEALAASYEQYF. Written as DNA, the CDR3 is TGCGCCAGCAGCCAAGAGGCGCTAGCGGCCTCCTACGAGCAGTACTTC.